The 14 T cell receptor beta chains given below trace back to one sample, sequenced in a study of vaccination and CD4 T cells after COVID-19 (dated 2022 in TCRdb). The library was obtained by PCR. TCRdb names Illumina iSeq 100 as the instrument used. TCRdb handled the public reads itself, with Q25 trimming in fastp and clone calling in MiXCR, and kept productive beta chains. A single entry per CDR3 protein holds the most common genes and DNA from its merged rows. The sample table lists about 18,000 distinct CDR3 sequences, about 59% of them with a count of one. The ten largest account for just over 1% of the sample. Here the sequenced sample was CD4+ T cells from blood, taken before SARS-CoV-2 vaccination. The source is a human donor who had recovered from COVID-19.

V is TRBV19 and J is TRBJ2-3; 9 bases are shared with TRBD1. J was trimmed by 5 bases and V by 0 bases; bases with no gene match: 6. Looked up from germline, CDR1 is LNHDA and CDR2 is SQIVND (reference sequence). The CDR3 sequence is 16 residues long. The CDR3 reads CASSIDQGQGLDTQYF. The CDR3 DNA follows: TGTGCCAGTAGTATAGATCAAGGACAGGGGCTAGATACGCAGTATTTT.

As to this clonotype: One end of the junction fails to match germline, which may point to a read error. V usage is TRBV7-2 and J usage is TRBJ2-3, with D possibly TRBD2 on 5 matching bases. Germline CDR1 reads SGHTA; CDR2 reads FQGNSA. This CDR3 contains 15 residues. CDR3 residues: CASRLAGVRTDTQYF. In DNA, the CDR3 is TGTGCCAGCAGATTAGCCGGGGTTCGCACAGATACGCAGTATTTT.

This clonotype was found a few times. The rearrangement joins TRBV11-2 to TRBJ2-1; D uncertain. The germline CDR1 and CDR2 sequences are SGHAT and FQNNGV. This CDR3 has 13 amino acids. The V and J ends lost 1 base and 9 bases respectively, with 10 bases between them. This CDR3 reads CASSLGDGTEQFF. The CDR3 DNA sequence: TGTGCCAGCAGCTTAGGAGATGGTACTGAGCAGTTCTTC.

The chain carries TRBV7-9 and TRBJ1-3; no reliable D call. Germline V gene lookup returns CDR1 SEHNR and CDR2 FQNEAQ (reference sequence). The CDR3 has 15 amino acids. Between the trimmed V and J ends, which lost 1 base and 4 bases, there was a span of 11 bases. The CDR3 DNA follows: TGTGCCAGCAGCTTAGGGGTTGAGTCGGGAAACACCATATATTTT. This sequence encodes CASSLGVESGNTIYF.

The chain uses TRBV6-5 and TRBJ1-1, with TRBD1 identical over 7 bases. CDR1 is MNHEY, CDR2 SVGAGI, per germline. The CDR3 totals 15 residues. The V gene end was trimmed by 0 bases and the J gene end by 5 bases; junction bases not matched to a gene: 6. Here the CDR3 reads CASSYSATGWTEAFF. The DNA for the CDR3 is TGTGCCAGCAGTTACTCAGCGACAGGGTGGACTGAAGCTTTCTTT.

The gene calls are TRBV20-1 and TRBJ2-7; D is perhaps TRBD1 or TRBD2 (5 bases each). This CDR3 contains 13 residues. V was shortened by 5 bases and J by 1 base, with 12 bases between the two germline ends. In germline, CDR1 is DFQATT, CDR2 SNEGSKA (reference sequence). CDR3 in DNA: TGCAGTGCTCTAGGGGAGATTTCCTACGAGCAGTACTTC. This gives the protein CSALGEISYEQYF.

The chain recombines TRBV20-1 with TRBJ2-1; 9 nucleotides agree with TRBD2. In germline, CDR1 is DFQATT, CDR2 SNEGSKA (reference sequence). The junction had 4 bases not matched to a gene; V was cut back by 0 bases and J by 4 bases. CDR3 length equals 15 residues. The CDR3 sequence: CSAREGGRGYNEQFF. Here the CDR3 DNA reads TGCAGTGCTAGAGAGGGCGGGAGGGGTTACAATGAGCAGTTCTTC.

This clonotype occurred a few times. The CDR3 DNA reads as TGCAGTGCTAGGCCCCCAGGGGGCACTGAAGCTTTCTTT. Protein product: CSARPPGGTEAFF. This chain joins TRBV20-1 and TRBJ1-1; 7 nucleotides match TRBD1. CDR3 size: 13 residues. V shed 3 bases and J 4 bases; nucleotides not matched to a gene: 5. Germline lookup yields CDR1 DFQATT and CDR2 SNEGSKA (reference sequence).

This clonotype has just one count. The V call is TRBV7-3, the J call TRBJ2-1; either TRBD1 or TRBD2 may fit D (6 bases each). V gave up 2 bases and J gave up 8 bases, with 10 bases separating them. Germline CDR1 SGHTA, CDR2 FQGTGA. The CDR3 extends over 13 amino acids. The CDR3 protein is CASSLSGGHEQFF. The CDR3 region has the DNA TGTGCCAGCAGCTTATCCGGGGGCCATGAGCAGTTCTTC.

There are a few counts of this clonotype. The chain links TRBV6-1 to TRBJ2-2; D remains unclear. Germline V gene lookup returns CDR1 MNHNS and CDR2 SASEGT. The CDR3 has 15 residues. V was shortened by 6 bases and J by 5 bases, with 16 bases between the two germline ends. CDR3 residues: CASSTDGAPTGELFF. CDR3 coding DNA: TGTGCCAGCAGCACGGACGGCGCCCCAACCGGGGAGCTGTTTTTT.

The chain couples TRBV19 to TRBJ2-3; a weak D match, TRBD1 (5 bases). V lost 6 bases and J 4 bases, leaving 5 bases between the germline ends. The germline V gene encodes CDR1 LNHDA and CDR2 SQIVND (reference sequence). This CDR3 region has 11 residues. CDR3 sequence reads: CASRTADTQYF. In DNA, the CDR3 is TGTGCCAGTAGGACAGCAGATACGCAGTATTTT.

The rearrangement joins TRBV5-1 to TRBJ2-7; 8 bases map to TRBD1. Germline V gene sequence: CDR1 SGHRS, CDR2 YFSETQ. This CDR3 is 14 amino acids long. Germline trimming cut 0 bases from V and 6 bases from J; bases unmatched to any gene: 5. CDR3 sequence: CASSLARGPGEQYF. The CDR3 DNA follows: TGCGCCAGCAGCTTGGCCAGGGGGCCTGGCGAGCAGTACTTC.

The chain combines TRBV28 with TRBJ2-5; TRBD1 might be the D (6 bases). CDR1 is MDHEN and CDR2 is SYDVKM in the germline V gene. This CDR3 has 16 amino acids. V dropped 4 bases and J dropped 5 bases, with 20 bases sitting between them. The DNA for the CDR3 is TGTGCCAGCAGTTCCCCACCCGGCAGGGGCGGCGAGACCCAGTACTTC. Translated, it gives CASSSPPGRGGETQYF. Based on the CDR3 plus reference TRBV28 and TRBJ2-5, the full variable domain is DVKVTQSSRYLVKRTGEKVFLECVQDMDHENMFWYRQDPGLGLRLIYFSYDVKMKEKGDIPEGYSVSREKKERFSLILESASTNQTSMYLCASSSPPGRGGETQYFGPGTRLLVL.

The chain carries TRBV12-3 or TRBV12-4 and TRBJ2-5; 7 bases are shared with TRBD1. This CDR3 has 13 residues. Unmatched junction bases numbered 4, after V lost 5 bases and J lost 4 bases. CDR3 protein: CASSPGQIETQYF. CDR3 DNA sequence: TGTGCCAGCAGTCCGGGACAGATAGAGACCCAGTACTTC.